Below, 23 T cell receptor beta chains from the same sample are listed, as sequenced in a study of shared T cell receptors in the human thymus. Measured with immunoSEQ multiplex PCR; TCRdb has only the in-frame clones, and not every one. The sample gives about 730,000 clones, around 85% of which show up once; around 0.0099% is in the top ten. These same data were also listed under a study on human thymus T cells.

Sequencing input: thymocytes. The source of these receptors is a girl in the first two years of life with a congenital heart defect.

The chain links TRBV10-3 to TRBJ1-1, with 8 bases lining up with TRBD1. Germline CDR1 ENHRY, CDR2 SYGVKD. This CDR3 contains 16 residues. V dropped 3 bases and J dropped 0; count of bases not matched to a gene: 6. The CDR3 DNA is TGTGCCATCAGTGAAGGACAGGGCCTGATGAACACTGAAGCTTTCTTT. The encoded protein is CAISEGQGLMNTEAFF.

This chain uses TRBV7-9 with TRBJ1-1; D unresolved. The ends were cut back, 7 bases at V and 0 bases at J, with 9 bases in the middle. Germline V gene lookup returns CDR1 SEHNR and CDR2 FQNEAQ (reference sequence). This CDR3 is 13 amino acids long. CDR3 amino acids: CASMAGMNTEAFF. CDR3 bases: TGTGCCAGCATGGCGGGCATGAACACTGAAGCTTTCTTT.

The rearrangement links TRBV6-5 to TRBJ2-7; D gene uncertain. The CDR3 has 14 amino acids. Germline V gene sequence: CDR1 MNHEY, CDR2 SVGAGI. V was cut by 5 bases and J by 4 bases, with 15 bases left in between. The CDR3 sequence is CASSVGPQLYEQYF. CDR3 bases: TGTGCCAGCAGTGTGGGTCCCCAACTATACGAGCAGTACTTC.

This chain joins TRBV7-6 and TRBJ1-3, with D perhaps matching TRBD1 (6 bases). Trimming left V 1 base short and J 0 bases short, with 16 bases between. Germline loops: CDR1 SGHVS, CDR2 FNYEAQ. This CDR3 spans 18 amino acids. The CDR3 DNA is TGTGCCAGCAGCTTAGGCCCTGGACAGCCCTACTCTGGAAACACCATATATTTT. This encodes CASSLGPGQPYSGNTIYF.

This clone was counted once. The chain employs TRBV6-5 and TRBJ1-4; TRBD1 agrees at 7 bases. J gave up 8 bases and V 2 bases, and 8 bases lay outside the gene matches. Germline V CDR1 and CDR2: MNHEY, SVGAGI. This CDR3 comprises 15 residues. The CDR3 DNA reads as TGTGCCAGCAGTTACCTCGTAGACAGGGACGAAAAACTGTTTTTT. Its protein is CASSYLVDRDEKLFF.

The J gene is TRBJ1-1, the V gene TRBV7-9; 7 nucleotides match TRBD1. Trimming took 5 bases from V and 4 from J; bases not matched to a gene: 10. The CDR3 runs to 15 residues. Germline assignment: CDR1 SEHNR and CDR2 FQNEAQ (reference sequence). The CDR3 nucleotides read TGTGCCAGCAGCCCCAGGGACAGAGGGGGCACTGAAGCTTTCTTT. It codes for CASSPRDRGGTEAFF.

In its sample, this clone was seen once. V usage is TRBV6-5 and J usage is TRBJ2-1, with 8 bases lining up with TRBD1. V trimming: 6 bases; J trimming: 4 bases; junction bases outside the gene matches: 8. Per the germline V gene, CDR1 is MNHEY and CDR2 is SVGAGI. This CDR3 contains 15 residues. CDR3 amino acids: CASRRSRDRYNEQFF. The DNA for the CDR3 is TGTGCCAGCAGACGCTCCCGGGACAGGTACAATGAGCAGTTCTTC.

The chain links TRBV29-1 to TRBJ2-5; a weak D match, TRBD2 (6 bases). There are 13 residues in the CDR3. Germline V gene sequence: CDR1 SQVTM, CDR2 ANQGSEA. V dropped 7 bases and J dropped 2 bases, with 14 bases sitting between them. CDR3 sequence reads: CSAGWGEQETQYF. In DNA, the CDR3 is TGCAGCGCAGGCTGGGGGGAGCAAGAGACCCAGTACTTC.

CDR3 protein: CASSLVTQGKGNTEAFF. In DNA, the CDR3 is TGTGCCAGCAGCTTAGTAACACAGGGTAAAGGGAACACTGAAGCTTTCTTT. The chain combines TRBV7-2 with TRBJ1-1, with D tentatively TRBD1 (6 bases). The CDR3 contains 17 residues. Per germline, CDR1 SGHTA and CDR2 FQGNSA. Trimming left V 1 base short and J 1 base short, with 16 bases between.

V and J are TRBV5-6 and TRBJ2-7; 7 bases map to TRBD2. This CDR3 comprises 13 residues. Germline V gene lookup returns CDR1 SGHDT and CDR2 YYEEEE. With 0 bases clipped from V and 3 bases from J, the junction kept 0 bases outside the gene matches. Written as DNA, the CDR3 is TGTGCCAGCAGCTTGGGGGGGGGCTACGAGCAGTACTTC. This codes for CASSLGGGYEQYF.

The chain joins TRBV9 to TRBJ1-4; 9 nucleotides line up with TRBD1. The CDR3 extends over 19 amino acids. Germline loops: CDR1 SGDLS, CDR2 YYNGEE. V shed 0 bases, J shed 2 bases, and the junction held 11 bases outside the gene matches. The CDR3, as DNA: TGTGCCAGCAGCGTAGGTGAGACAGGGGGAGTCCTGACTAATGAAAAACTGTTTTTT. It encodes CASSVGETGGVLTNEKLFF.

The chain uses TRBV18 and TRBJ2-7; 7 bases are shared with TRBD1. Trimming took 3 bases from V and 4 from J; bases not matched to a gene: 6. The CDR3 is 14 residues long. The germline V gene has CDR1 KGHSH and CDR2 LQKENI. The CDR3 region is CASSPGQLDYEQYF. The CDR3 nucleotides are TGTGCCAGCTCACCGGGACAGCTGGATTACGAGCAGTACTTC.

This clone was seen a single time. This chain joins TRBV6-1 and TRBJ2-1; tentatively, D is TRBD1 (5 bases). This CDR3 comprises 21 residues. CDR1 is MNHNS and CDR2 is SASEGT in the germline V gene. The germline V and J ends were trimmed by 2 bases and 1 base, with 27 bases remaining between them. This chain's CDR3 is CASSEKLPDLGQGRSYNEQFF. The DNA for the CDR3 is TGTGCCAGCAGTGAAAAGCTCCCCGACTTGGGTCAGGGCAGATCCTACAATGAGCAGTTCTTC.

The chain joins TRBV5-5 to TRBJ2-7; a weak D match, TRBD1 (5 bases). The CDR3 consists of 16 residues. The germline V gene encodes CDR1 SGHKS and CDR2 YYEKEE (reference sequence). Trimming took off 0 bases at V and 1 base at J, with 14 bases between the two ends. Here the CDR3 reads CASSLEGRVKSYEQYF. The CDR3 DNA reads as TGTGCCAGCAGCTTGGAGGGCAGGGTTAAGTCCTACGAGCAGTACTTC.

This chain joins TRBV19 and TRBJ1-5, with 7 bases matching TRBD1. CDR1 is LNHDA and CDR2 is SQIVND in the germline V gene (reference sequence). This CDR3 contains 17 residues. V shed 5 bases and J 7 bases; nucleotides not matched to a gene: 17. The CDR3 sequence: CASSPMPSTGLYQPQHF. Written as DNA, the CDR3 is TGTGCCAGTAGTCCTATGCCCTCGACAGGGTTGTACCAGCCCCAGCATTTT.

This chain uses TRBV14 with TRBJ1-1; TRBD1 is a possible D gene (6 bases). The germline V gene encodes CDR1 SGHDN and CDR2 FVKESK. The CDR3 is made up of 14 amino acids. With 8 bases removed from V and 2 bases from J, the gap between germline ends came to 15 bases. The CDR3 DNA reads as TGTGCCAGCCGTCCCACAGGGAATAACACTGAAGCTTTCTTT. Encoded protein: CASRPTGNNTEAFF.

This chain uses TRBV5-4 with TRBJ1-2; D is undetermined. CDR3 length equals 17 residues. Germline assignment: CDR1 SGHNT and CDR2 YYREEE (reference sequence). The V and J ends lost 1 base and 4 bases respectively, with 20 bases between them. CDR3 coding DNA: TGTGCCAGCAGCTTGTGGCCGAATCTGAAGTGCGGCTATGGCTACACCTTC. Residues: CASSLWPNLKCGYGYTF.

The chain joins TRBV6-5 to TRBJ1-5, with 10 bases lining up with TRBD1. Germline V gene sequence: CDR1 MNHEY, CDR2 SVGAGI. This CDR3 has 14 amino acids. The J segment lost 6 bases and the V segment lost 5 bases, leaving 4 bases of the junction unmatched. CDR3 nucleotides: TGTGCCAGCAGTAAAGACAGGGGGCCTCAGCCCCAGCATTTT. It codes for CASSKDRGPQPQHF.

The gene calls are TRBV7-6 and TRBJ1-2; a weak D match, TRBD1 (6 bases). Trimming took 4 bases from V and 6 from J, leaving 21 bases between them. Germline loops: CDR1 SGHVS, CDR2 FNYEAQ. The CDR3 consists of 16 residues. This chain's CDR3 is CASSYKQGRPLHGYTF. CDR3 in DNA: TGTGCCAGCAGCTATAAACAGGGAAGGCCTCTCCATGGCTACACCTTC.

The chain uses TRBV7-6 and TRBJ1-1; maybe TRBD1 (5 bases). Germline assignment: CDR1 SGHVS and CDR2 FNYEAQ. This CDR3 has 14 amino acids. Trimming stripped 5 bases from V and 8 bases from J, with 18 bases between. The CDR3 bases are TGTGCCAGCAGCCCAAGGGACTCCGCGGGGGAAGCTTTCTTT. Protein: CASSPRDSAGEAFF.

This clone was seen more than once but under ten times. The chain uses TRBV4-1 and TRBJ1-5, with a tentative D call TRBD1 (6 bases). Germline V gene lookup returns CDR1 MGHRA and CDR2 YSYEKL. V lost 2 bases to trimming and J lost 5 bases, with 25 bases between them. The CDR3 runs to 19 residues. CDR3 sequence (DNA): TGCGCCAGCAGCCAAAGAATCCGGTATGTGAGGGGGTCAGATCAGCCCCAGCATTTT. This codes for CASSQRIRYVRGSDQPQHF.

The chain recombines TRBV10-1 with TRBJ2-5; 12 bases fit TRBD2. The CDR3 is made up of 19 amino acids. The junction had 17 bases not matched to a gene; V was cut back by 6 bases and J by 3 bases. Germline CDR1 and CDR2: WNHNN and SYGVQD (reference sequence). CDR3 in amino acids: CASSYGTARLAGVKETQYF. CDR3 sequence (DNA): TGCGCCAGCAGCTACGGGACAGCCCGACTAGCGGGGGTAAAAGAGACCCAGTACTTC.

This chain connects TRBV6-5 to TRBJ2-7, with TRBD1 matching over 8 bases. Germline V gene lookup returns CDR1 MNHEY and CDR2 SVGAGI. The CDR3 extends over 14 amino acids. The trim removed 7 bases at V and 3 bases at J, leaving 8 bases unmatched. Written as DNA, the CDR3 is TGTGCCAGCAAGTTAGGACAGGGTGTCTACGAGCAGTACTTC. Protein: CASKLGQGVYEQYF.